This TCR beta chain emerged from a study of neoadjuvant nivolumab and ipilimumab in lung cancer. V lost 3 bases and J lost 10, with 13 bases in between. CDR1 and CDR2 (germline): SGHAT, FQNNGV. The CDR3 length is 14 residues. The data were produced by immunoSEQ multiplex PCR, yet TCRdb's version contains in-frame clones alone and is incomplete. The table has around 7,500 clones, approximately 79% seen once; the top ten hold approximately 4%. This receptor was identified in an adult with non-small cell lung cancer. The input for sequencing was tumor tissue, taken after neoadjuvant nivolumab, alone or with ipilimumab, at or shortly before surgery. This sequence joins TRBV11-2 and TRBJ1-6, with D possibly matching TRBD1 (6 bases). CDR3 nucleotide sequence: TGTGCCAGCAGCTTGAACAGGGAGGCCTCACCCCTCCACTTT. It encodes CASSLNREASPLHF.